This T cell receptor (beta chain) was identified in a study of CD8 T cells in Susac syndrome (dated by TCRdb to the late 2010s). Regarding the research as a whole: Repertoire sequencing was used to test whether CD8+ T cell activation and differentiation in Susac syndrome was antigen driven. CD8+ T cell repertoire clonality was compared between over 9 healthy donors, around 14 Susac syndrome patients and approximately 16 multiple sclerosis patients. Study-level results and caveats: The study acknowledged that relatively few individuals were included in the TCR sequencing and HLA analysis.

From cysteine to phenylalanine, the CDR3 is 12 amino acids long. Just CDR3 DNA is preserved here, 36 bases in frame from base 1. Via the germline V gene, CDR1 is SQVTM and CDR2 ANQGSEA. V is cut by 7 bases and J by 3 bases, and the space between the germline ends is 12 bases. RNA was extracted using the RNeasy kit, and roughly 0.45 to 1 microgram was reverse transcribed with random hexamers. The immunoSEQ multiplex PCR assay, covering 54 Vbeta and 13 Jbeta segments, was used to amplify TCR beta CDR3 regions. PCR amplification bias was corrected by using a synthetic template baseline for primer optimization and computational correction. From the authors' description of their analysis: Only productive sequences were kept, with reads annotated to V, D and J genes according to IMGT and analyzed in immunoSEQ Analyzer. Clonality was computed as one minus Shannon entropy normalized by log2 of the number of productive unique sequences. Public and private clones were assessed among the 100 most prevalent clones of each patient and control. Clones were defined as Susac-specific when absent from the healthy and MS cohorts, from fewer than 1,300 published viral clones and from other ImmuneACCESS disease sequences. TCRdb cleaned the public reads at Q25 with fastp, built clones with MiXCR and kept in-frame beta chains. Duplicate CDR3 protein sequences are folded into a single record with the most common DNA and genes. The V and J calls come from TCRdb's annotation, not from the publication. This sample gives about 300,000 distinct CDR3 sequences in total; approximately 91% of them show up just once. Under 0.2% of the sample goes to the ten largest clones.

High-throughput TCR beta sequencing profiled peripheral blood CD8+ and CD4+ T cells from healthy donors, Susac syndrome patients and multiple sclerosis patients. The multiple sclerosis controls were treatment-naive patients whose relapsing-remitting disease, either stable or active, fulfilled the revised McDonald criteria. CD8+ TEMRA cells were enriched by FACS, while bulk CD8+ and CD4+ T cells were purified by magnetic negative isolation. Blood was drawn into EDTA tubes, processed within 24 hours, and PBMCs were isolated by density gradient centrifugation. PBMCs intended for TCR sequencing were frozen in liquid nitrogen and were later thawed in a 37 degrees C water bath. Purity of sorted or isolated CD4+, CD8+ and CD8+ TEMRA cells was at least 90%. Comments on this clonotype: Its antigen specificity is not known. No clone much larger than this one lies a single base away; base qualities are absent.

The sequenced material came from CD8+ T cells from PBMCs. The sequence is built from TRBV29-1 and TRBJ1-2; the D gene cannot be resolved reliably. The sequence was collected from a human donor with multiple sclerosis. Read as DNA, the sequence is TGCAGCGCCCTTGGGCCAGACTATGGCTACACCTTC. The translation is CSALGPDYGYTF.